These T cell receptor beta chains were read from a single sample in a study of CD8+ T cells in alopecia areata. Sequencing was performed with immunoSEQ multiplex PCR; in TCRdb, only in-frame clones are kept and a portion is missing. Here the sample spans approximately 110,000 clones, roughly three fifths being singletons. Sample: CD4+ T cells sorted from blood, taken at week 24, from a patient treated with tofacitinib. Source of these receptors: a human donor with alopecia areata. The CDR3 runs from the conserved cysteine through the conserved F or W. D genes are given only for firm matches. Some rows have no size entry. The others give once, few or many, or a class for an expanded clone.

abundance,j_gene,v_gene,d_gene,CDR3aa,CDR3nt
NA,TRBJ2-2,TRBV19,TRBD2,CASFSGGGAAGELFF,TGTGCCAGTTTTTCTGGCGGGGGGGCCGCCGGGGAGCTGTTTTTT
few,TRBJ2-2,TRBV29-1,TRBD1,CSGYGTVNTGELFF,TGCAGCGGGTACGGGACAGTGAACACCGGGGAGCTGTTTTTT
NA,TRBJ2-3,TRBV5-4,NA,CASSLDSDTQYF,TGTGCCAGCAGCTTGGATAGCGATACGCAGTATTTT
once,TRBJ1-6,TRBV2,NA,CASSDMGVRNSPLHF,TGTGCCAGCAGTGATATGGGGGTCCGGAATTCACCCCTCCACTTT
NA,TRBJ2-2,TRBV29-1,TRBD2,CSVGRTSGGVGELFF,TGCAGCGTTGGACGGACTAGCGGGGGCGTCGGGGAGCTGTTTTTT
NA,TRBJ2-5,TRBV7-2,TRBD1,CASRQGGETQYF,TGTGCCAGCCGACAGGGCGGTGAGACCCAGTACTTC
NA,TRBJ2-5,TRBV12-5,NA,CASGQIKTSNSKETQYF,TGTGCTAGTGGTCAGATTAAGACAAGCAACTCGAAAGAGACCCAGTACTTC
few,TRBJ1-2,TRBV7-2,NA,CASSFTPGAGYGYTF,TGTGCCAGCAGCTTCACCCCGGGCGCAGGTTATGGCTACACCTTC
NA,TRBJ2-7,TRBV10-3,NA,CAITPGPRSNYEQYF,TGTGCCATCACCCCCGGGCCCCGGTCCAACTACGAGCAGTACTTC
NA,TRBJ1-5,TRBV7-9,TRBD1,CASSNKGAQPQHF,TGTGCCAGCAGCAATAAGGGGGCTCAGCCCCAGCATTTT
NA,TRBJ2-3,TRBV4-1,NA,CASSSPARRGQYF,TGCGCCAGCAGCTCCCCGGCCCGTCGAGGGCAGTATTTT
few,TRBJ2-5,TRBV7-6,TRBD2,CASSTQRGPQETQYF,TGTGCCAGCAGCACGCAGCGGGGACCTCAAGAGACCCAGTACTTC
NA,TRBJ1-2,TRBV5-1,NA,CASSLDGTDDYGYTF,TGCGCCAGCAGCTTGGATGGGACGGACGACTATGGCTACACCTTC
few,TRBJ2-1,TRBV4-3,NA,CASSLSRVSSNEQFF,TGCGCCAGCAGCCTATCGAGAGTTTCGTCGAATGAGCAGTTCTTC
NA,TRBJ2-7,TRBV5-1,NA,CASSLSAGTEQYF,TGCGCCAGCAGCTTGAGCGCGGGGACCGAGCAGTACTTC
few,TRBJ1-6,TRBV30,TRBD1,CAWRERQGTPLHF,TGTGCCTGGAGAGAACGACAGGGGACCCCCCTCCACTTT
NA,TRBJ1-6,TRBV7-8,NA,CASSFSTDPDSPLHF,TGTGCCAGCAGCTTCTCTACAGACCCCGATTCACCCCTCCACTTT
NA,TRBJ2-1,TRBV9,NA,CASSVGGAGNEQFF,TGTGCCAGCAGCGTTGGTGGGGCCGGCAATGAGCAGTTCTTC
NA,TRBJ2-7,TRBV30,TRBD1,CAWRQGISYEQYF,TGTGCCTGGAGACAGGGGATATCCTACGAGCAGTACTTC
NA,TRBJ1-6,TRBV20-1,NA,CSARTSPLHF,TGCAGTGCTAGAACTTCACCCCTCCACTTT
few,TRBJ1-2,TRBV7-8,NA,CASSFWDIAKTNYGYTF,TGTGCCAGCAGCTTCTGGGACATCGCCAAAACTAACTATGGCTACACCTTC
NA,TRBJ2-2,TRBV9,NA,CASSVEGSGELFF,TGTGCCAGCAGCGTAGAGGGTTCCGGGGAGCTGTTTTTT
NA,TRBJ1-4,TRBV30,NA,CAWSPHPNEKLFF,TGTGCCTGGAGTCCTCACCCTAATGAAAAACTGTTTTTT
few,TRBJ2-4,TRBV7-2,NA,CASSLRGSKNIQYF,TGTGCCAGCAGCTTACGGGGGTCCAAAAACATTCAGTACTTC
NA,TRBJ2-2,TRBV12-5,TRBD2,CASGLKRSSGVITGELFF,TGTGCTAGTGGTTTGAAACGGAGTAGCGGGGTCATCACCGGGGAGCTGTTTTTT
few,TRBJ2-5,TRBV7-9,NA,CASSVSLGMKTQYF,TGTGCCAGCAGCGTTAGCCTGGGGATGAAGACCCAGTACTTC
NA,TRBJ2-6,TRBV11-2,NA,CASRRTGLIDGANVLTF,TGTGCCAGCAGGCGCACCGGACTTATTGATGGGGCCAACGTCCTGACTTTC
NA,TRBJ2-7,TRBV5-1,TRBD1,CASSLVPGQGEEQYF,TGCGCCAGCAGCTTGGTTCCGGGACAGGGGGAAGAGCAGTACTTC
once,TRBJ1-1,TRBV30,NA,CALSLGRSFF,TGTGCTTTGTCCCTAGGACGGTCTTTCTTT
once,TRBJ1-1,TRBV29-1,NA,CSVEGRGTEAFF,TGCAGCGTTGAAGGGAGAGGGACTGAAGCTTTCTTT
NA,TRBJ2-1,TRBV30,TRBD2,CAWSGSRTSSYNEQFF,TGTGCCTGGAGTGGGTCCCGGACTAGCTCCTACAATGAGCAGTTCTTC
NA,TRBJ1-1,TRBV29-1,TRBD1,CSAGTGGTEAFF,TGCAGCGCCGGGACAGGGGGCACTGAAGCTTTCTTT
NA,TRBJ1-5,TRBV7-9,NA,CASSRSGEDQHF,TGTGCCAGCAGCCGGTCCGGGGAGGACCAGCATTTT
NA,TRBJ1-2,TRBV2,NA,CATGRRVYGYTF,TGTGCCACCGGGCGCAGGGTATATGGCTACACCTTC
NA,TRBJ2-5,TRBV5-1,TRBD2,CASSLRTSGGETQYF,TGCGCCAGCAGCTTACGGACTAGCGGGGGAGAGACCCAGTACTTC
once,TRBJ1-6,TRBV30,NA,CAWSVSSPLHF,TGTGCCTGGAGTGTTAGCTCACCCCTCCACTTT
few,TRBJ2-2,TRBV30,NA,CAWSRELNTGELFF,TGTGCCTGGAGTCGAGAGCTGAACACCGGGGAGCTGTTTTTT
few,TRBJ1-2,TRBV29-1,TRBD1,CSVRQGLNGYTF,TGCAGCGTTCGACAGGGACTAAATGGCTACACCTTC
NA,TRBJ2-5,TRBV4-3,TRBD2,CASSPTSGQETQYF,TGCGCCAGCAGCCCGACTAGCGGCCAAGAGACCCAGTACTTC
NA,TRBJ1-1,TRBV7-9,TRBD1,CASSRGQGNTEAFF,TGTGCCAGCAGCCGGGGACAGGGGAACACTGAAGCTTTCTTT
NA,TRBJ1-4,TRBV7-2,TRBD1,CASSPRGWTGEELFF,TGTGCCAGCAGCCCCCGGGGTTGGACAGGTGAAGAACTGTTTTTT
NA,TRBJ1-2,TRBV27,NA,CASSRSGAYGYTF,TGTGCCAGCAGTCGCTCAGGGGCCTATGGCTACACCTTC
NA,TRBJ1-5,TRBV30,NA,CAWSVLGNQPQHF,TGTGCCTGGAGTGTACTGGGCAATCAGCCCCAGCATTTT
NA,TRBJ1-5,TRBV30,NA,CAWGPGSNQPQHF,TGTGCCTGGGGACCAGGGAGTAATCAGCCCCAGCATTTT
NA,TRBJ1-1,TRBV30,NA,CAWRRTQNTEAFF,TGTGCCTGGAGAAGGACCCAGAACACTGAAGCTTTCTTT
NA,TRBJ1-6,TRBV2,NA,CASSEAAALHF,TGTGCCAGCAGTGAAGCTGCCGCCCTCCACTTT
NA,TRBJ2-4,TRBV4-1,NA,CASSQGATLAKNIQYF,TGCGCCAGCAGCCAAGGAGCCACTTTAGCCAAAAACATTCAGTACTTC
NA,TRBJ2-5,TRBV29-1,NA,CSVAEVQETQYF,TGCAGCGTTGCTGAGGTTCAAGAGACCCAGTACTTC
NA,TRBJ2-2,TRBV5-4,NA,CASSLRRDTGELFF,TGTGCCAGCAGCTTGCGGCGGGACACCGGGGAGCTGTTTTTT
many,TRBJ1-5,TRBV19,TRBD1,CASTGGTDFQPQHF,TGTGCCAGTACCGGGGGGACAGATTTTCAGCCCCAGCATTTT
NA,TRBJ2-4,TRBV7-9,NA,CASSSAPGLGNIQYF,TGTGCCAGCAGCTCGGCACCGGGCCTGGGGAACATTCAGTACTTC
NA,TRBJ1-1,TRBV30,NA,CAWSRWDTEAFF,TGTGCCTGGAGTAGGTGGGACACTGAAGCTTTCTTT
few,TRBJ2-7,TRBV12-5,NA,CASGLDHEQYF,TGTGCTAGTGGTCTCGATCACGAGCAGTACTTC
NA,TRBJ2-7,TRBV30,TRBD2,CAWSVKGRVYEQYF,TGTGCCTGGAGTGTAAAGGGGAGGGTCTACGAGCAGTACTTC
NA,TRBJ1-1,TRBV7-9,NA,CASSFGGLNTEAFF,TGTGCCAGCAGCTTTGGAGGCTTGAACACTGAAGCTTTCTTT
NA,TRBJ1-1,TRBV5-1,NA,CASSLSGHLEAFF,TGCGCCAGCAGCTTGTCCGGACACCTTGAAGCTTTCTTT
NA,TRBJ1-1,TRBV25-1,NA,CASSEAGPVFTEAFF,TGTGCCAGCAGTGAAGCGGGCCCCGTATTTACTGAAGCTTTCTTT